These 27 T cell receptor beta chains were all obtained from the same sample, sequenced in a study of Graves' ophthalmopathy and Graves' hyperthyroidism. Amplifying from RNA transcripts, the study obtained TCR beta CDR3 regions. The authors performed first-round RT-PCR with HTBI primers and then a second-round multiplex PCR. TCRdb independently ran MiXCR on the multiplex PCR reads; one entry per CDR3 protein. The sample holds around 400,000 distinct CDR3 sequences, 21% seen once. Material: peripheral blood. The receptors originated from a woman younger than 35 with stable Graves' hyperthyroidism.

There are many counts of this clonotype. The rearrangement links TRBV6-5 to TRBJ1-6, with a possible D match to TRBD1 (5 bases). The germline V and J ends were trimmed by 6 bases and 8 bases, with 14 bases remaining between them. Germline CDR1 reads MNHEY; CDR2 reads SVGAGI. This CDR3 contains 14 residues. CDR3 coding DNA: TGTGCCAGCAGCCGGAAGGGGACTGATTCACCCCTCCACTTT. This translates into CASSRKGTDSPLHF.

The rearrangement links TRBV4-2 to TRBJ2-2; 9 nucleotides line up with TRBD1. V shed 1 base and J 5 bases; nucleotides not matched to a gene: 8. CDR1 is LGHNA, CDR2 YNFKEQ, per germline. This CDR3 contains 17 residues. The CDR3: CASSQAPPGTGTGELFF. The CDR3 DNA reads as TGTGCCAGCAGCCAAGCTCCTCCGGGGACAGGGACCGGGGAGCTGTTTTTT.

There are many counts of this clonotype. The V call is TRBV5-6, the J call TRBJ2-7; 10 bases agree with TRBD1. V shed 5 bases and J 2 bases; nucleotides not matched to a gene: 4. The CDR3 is 14 amino acids. CDR1 SGHDT and CDR2 YYEEEE come from the germline V gene. The CDR3 loop is CASRDGTGAYEQYF. The DNA for the CDR3 is TGTGCCAGCAGGGACGGGACAGGGGCCTACGAGCAGTACTTC.

V and J are TRBV14 and TRBJ1-3, with TRBD1 matching over 8 bases. Per germline, CDR1 SGHDN and CDR2 FVKESK. V was pared by 3 bases and J by 2 bases, with 3 bases of the junction left unmatched. The CDR3 has 15 amino acids. The CDR3 region has the DNA TGTGCCAGCAGCCACCAGACAGGGGCTGGAAACACCATATATTTT. Its translation is CASSHQTGAGNTIYF. The variable domain in full, with the rest retrieved from reference TRBV14 and TRBJ1-3, is EAGVTQFPSHSVIEKGQTVTLRCDPISGHDNLYWYRRVMGKEIKFLLHFVKESKQDESGMPNNRFLAERTGGTYSTLKVQPAELEDSGVYFCASSHQTGAGNTIYFGEGSWLTVV.

CDR3 in DNA: TGTGCTAGTGGTCCGACCTACACCGGGGAGCTGTTTTTT. Translation gives CASGPTYTGELFF. V usage is TRBV12-5 and J usage is TRBJ2-2; D ambiguous. The CDR3 sequence is 13 residues long. Germline V gives CDR1 LGHNT, CDR2 FRNRAP. V gave up 5 bases and J gave up 3 bases, with 7 bases separating them.

This clonotype was detected ten times or more. CDR3 nucleotide sequence: TGTGCCAGCAGCATGACAGGGATTGGTGGCTACACCTTC. Amino acids: CASSMTGIGGYTF. The chain combines TRBV9 with TRBJ1-2; 7 positions match TRBD1. Germline values: CDR1 SGDLS, CDR2 YYNGEE. CDR3 length: 13 residues. Losses at the gene ends were 4 bases for V and 7 bases for J; bases not matched to a gene: 7.

The chain carries TRBV15 and TRBJ1-1, with 10 bases matching TRBD1. The junction had 3 bases not matched to a gene; V was cut back by 0 bases and J by 5 bases. This CDR3 has 15 amino acids. From germline, CDR1 is LNHNV and CDR2 YYDKDF (reference sequence). CDR3: CATSREDRGPTEAFF. CDR3 bases: TGTGCCACCAGCAGAGAAGACAGGGGGCCTACTGAAGCTTTCTTT.

This clonotype was seen repeatedly, ten times or more. The chain uses TRBV5-1 and TRBJ2-5; 7 positions match TRBD1. The CDR3 spans 14 residues. The J segment lost 4 bases and the V segment lost 4 bases, leaving 7 bases of the junction unmatched. CDR1 SGHRS and CDR2 YFSETQ come from the germline V gene. CDR3 bases: TGCGCCAGCAGCAAAGGACAGGATCTAGAGACCCAGTACTTC. Residues: CASSKGQDLETQYF.

At least ten counts were recorded for this clonotype. The rearrangement links TRBV25-1 to TRBJ1-3; D remains unclear. Germline lookup yields CDR1 MGHDK and CDR2 SYGVNS. V was trimmed by 5 bases and J by 9 bases, leaving 23 bases between them. The CDR3 sequence is 16 residues long. The CDR3 sequence: CASSPQDSPETGTIYF. The CDR3, as DNA: TGTGCCAGCAGTCCCCAGGACTCCCCTGAGACTGGCACCATATATTTT.

This clonotype occurred many times. The rearrangement joins TRBV27 to TRBJ1-1; 10 bases map to TRBD1. CDR3 length: 16 amino acids. Trimming at V came to 5 bases and at J to 0 bases, leaving 6 bases not matched to a gene. CDR1 is MNHEY, CDR2 SMNVEV, per germline (reference sequence). This CDR3 reads CASSAGQGLLNTEAFF. As DNA, the CDR3 is TGTGCCAGCAGTGCGGGACAGGGGCTTCTGAACACTGAAGCTTTCTTT.

The chain combines TRBV29-1 with TRBJ1-2; 7 nucleotides line up with TRBD1. The CDR3 runs 14 residues. The V gene end was trimmed by 2 bases and the J gene end by 7 bases; junction bases not matched to a gene: 10. Germline V lookup: CDR1 SQVTM, CDR2 ANQGSEA. The CDR3 here is CSVELGQGVSGYTF. DNA for the CDR3: TGCAGCGTTGAATTGGGTCAGGGGGTATCTGGCTACACCTTC.

The table lists this clonotype with many counts. Written as DNA, the CDR3 is TGTGCCAGCAGCTTAGTGGGACTAGCGGGAATATACGAGCAGTACTTC. It encodes CASSLVGLAGIYEQYF. V and J are TRBV7-8 and TRBJ2-7, with 13 bases fitting TRBD2. V lost 1 base, J lost 4 bases, and 4 bases stayed unmatched. Germline V gene lookup returns CDR1 SGHVS and CDR2 FQNEAQ. The CDR3 consists of 16 residues.

In nucleotides, the CDR3 is TGTGCCAGCTATAGGGAGGGCGCTGAAGCTTTCTTT. As protein: CASYREGAEAFF. The genes are TRBV27 and TRBJ1-1, with D uncertain. The CDR3 runs to 12 residues. CDR1 MNHEY and CDR2 SMNVEV come from the germline V gene (reference sequence). The germline V and J ends were trimmed by 8 bases and 6 bases, with 13 bases remaining between them.

This clonotype was picked up many times. The J gene is TRBJ1-5, the V gene TRBV12-3 or TRBV12-4, with D uncertain. The CDR3 length is 16 residues. V lost 6 bases and J lost 1, with 16 bases in between. CDR3 sequence (DNA): TGTGCCAGCAGCAAAAGTGGGTCTATAAGCAATCAGCCCCAGCATTTT. Its translation: CASSKSGSISNQPQHF.

Ten or more counts support this clonotype. This may come from a read error, since a much larger clone is one base off. This rearrangement joins TRBV10-3 to TRBJ2-7; no clear D gene. The V gene lost 11 bases and the J gene lost 4 bases, with 18 bases spanning the gap. The CDR3 runs 13 residues. The germline gives CDR1 ENHRY, CDR2 SYGVKD. The CDR3 DNA reads as TGTGCCTCCCCGGGCTCAAGGGATTACGAGCAGTACTTC. Translated, it gives CASPGSRDYEQYF.

This clonotype was found many times. The chain joins TRBV6-2 or TRBV6-3 to TRBJ2-7; D unclear. The CDR3 length is 18 residues. The germline V and J ends were trimmed by 0 bases and 2 bases, with 20 bases remaining between them. Germline V gene sequence: CDR1 MNHEY, CDR2 SVGEGT. The CDR3 is CASSYSKSRTSSTYEQYF. The CDR3 nucleotides read TGTGCCAGCAGTTACTCGAAGAGTCGGACCAGCAGCACCTACGAGCAGTACTTC.

This clonotype was seen many times. The gene calls are TRBV12-3 or TRBV12-4 and TRBJ1-1, with D possibly being TRBD1 (6 bases). The V and J ends lost 5 bases and 4 bases respectively, with 14 bases between them. This CDR3 has 14 residues. The CDR3 sequence is CASSPDRYSTEAFF. For the CDR3, the DNA is TGTGCCAGCAGTCCTGACAGGTATTCCACTGAAGCTTTCTTT.

DNA for the CDR3: TGTGCCAGCAGCCCACAGAGGCACACTGAAGCTTTCTTT. Amino acids: CASSPQRHTEAFF. This chain connects TRBV6-1 to TRBJ1-1, with no clear D. The germline gives CDR1 MNHNS, CDR2 SASEGT. The CDR3 extends over 13 amino acids. V lost 6 bases to trimming and J lost 3 bases, with 11 bases between them.

CDR3 DNA: TGCAGTGCAAGACCTATCTACGAGCAGTACTTC. It specifies CSARPIYEQYF. J is TRBJ2-7 and V is TRBV20-1; D unclear. The CDR3 sequence is 11 residues long. The germline CDR1 and CDR2 sequences are DFQATT and SNEGSKA (reference sequence). V was clipped by 6 bases and J by 3 bases, with 9 bases between them.

At least ten counts were recorded for this clonotype. The rearrangement uses TRBV13 and TRBJ2-7; D call uncertain. Between the trimmed V and J ends, which lost 5 bases and 5 bases, there was a span of 7 bases. CDR3 length: 11 residues. Germline CDR1 reads PRHDT; CDR2 reads FYEKMQ (reference sequence). DNA for the CDR3: TGTGCCAGCAGCCTACGACACGAGCAGTACTTC. It translates to CASSLRHEQYF.

This clonotype has at least ten counts. The V call is TRBV15, the J call TRBJ2-7; D gene ambiguous. Germline V gene data show CDR1 as LNHNV and CDR2 as YYDKDF (reference sequence). Trimming removed 1 base from V and 2 bases from J, with 9 bases in between. This CDR3 contains 14 residues. The CDR3 nucleotides are TGTGCCACCAGCAGAGTGAGGCCTACCTACGAGCAGTACTTC. Amino acid sequence: CATSRVRPTYEQYF.

This clonotype was counted at least ten times. The chain is built from TRBV19 and TRBJ2-7; D is tentatively TRBD1 or TRBD2 (5 bases each). CDR1 LNHDA and CDR2 SQIVND come from the germline V gene (reference sequence). With 9 bases removed from V and 2 bases from J, the gap between germline ends came to 14 bases. This CDR3 is built from 13 residues. The CDR3 protein is CASSPGTAYEQYF. In DNA form, the CDR3 reads TGTGCCAGCAGTCCCGGGACCGCCTACGAGCAGTACTTC.

The gene calls are TRBV27 and TRBJ1-2; no firm D call. From germline, CDR1 is MNHEY and CDR2 SMNVEV (reference sequence). Trimming shortened V by 8 bases and J by 8 bases, and 18 bases separated the two germline ends. The CDR3 is made up of 13 amino acids. The CDR3 loop reads CASHGEEGRGYTF. The CDR3 DNA reads as TGTGCCAGCCACGGGGAGGAAGGCAGGGGCTACACCTTC.

This clonotype appeared many times. The rearrangement links TRBV7-9 to TRBJ2-5; weak D call: TRBD2 (5 bases). Germline V gene data show CDR1 as SEHNR and CDR2 as FQNEAQ (reference sequence). This CDR3 is built from 13 residues. V shed 3 bases and J shed 4 bases, with 9 bases lying between them. CDR3 in amino acids: CASSFVAGETQYF. The CDR3, as DNA: TGTGCCAGCAGCTTTGTCGCGGGAGAGACCCAGTACTTC. Full variable domain (rest looked up from reference TRBV7-9 and TRBJ2-5): DTGVSQNPRHKITKRGQNVTFRCDPISEHNRLYWYRQTLGQGPEFLTYFQNEAQLEKSRLLSDRFSAERPKGSFSTLEIQRTEQGDSAMYLCASSFVAGETQYFGPGTRLLVL.

This clonotype has more than one count but fewer than ten. A much more abundant neighbour one base away suggests this may be a read error. The conserved final phenylalanine or tryptophan is absent from the CDR3, which likely points to a read error. The J gene is TRBJ2-7, the V gene TRBV20-1; TRBD1 or TRBD2 may be the D gene (6 bases each). The CDR3 loop spans 12 amino acids. CDR1 DFQATT and CDR2 SNEGSKA come from the germline V gene (reference sequence). V lost 5 bases and J lost 6, with 14 bases in between. CDR3 loop: CSAEGGRGEQYY. Here the CDR3 DNA reads TGCAGTGCTGAGGGGGGTAGGGGCGAGCAGTACTAC.

This clonotype was detected many times. The rearrangement uses TRBV27 and TRBJ2-7; 11 bases are a match to TRBD1. The V gene's germline CDR1 is MNHEY and CDR2 SMNVEV (reference sequence). This CDR3 has 19 residues. Trimming cost V 0 bases and J 2 bases; bases outside gene matches: 12. The CDR3 DNA is TGTGCCAGCAGTTTATCTAACTACAAAGGACAGGGGGCCGCCTACGAGCAGTACTTC. This sequence encodes CASSLSNYKGQGAAYEQYF.

This clonotype was picked up a small number of times. A much larger clone lies one base from this, so it may be a read error. The genes are TRBV2 and TRBJ2-7; the D gene is possibly TRBD1 (5 bases). Germline values: CDR1 SNHLY, CDR2 FYNNEI. CDR3 length: 12 residues. The CDR3 spells CASFQGIYGQYF. Written as DNA, the CDR3 is TGTGCCAGCTTTCAGGGTATCTACGGGCAGTACTTC.